One and the same sample provided the 21 T cell receptor beta chains below, sequenced in a study of T-cell reconstitution after alpha-beta-depleted transplantation in children. Unique molecular identifiers were incorporated during preparation of the TCRbeta library. Using its own MiXCR run on the PCR reads, TCRdb lists one record per CDR3 protein. This sample has 250,000 to 300,000 distinct CDR3 sequences; roughly 7.8% occur once, and the top ten carry about 9.3%. Their cognate antigens are unknown. Broader study findings: From newly produced T cells came most of the T-cell counts and diversity one year after transplant.

Material: peripheral blood, obtained 360 days after TCRalphabeta/CD19-depleted stem cell transplant. The receptors here all came from a female patient aged 2-10 years who had a stem cell transplant for Fanconi anemia, so the T cells may come from the graft donor.

This clonotype came up a few times. V gene TRBV12-5 combines with J gene TRBJ2-1; 7 nucleotides match TRBD2. From germline, CDR1 is LGHNT and CDR2 FRNRAP. V lost 6 bases and J lost 3; bases outside the gene matches: 5. CDR3 size: 14 residues. CDR3 bases: TGTGCTAGTGGGGAGCGGGAAGACTACAATGAGCAGTTCTTC. Its protein is CASGEREDYNEQFF. Based on the CDR3 plus reference TRBV12-5 and TRBJ2-1, the full variable domain is DARVTQTPRHKVTEMGQEVTMRCQPILGHNTVFWYRQTMMQGLELLAYFRNRAPLDDSGMPKDRFSAEMPDATLATLKIQPSEPRDSAVYFCASGEREDYNEQFFGPGTRLTVL.

This clonotype has at least ten counts. The chain couples TRBV9 to TRBJ2-1; TRBD2 might be the D (6 bases). Germline CDR1 SGDLS, CDR2 YYNGEE. The CDR3 has 16 residues. The V end lost 0 bases, the J end lost 9 bases, and 19 bases lay between the germline ends. This CDR3 reads CASSVGARREQAEQFF. The CDR3 DNA sequence: TGTGCCAGCAGCGTAGGAGCGAGGAGGGAACAGGCTGAGCAGTTCTTC.

The chain carries TRBV3-1 and TRBJ2-5; D might be TRBD1 or TRBD2, each matching 5 bases. The CDR3 is 14 residues long. From germline, CDR1 is LGHDT and CDR2 YNNKEL (reference sequence). V lost 1 base, J lost 4 bases, and 10 bases lay in between. CDR3 amino acids: CASSQGSGTETQYF. Here the CDR3 DNA reads TGTGCCAGCAGCCAAGGGTCTGGGACAGAGACCCAGTACTTC.

This clonotype was recorded at least ten times. The chain links TRBV11-2 to TRBJ2-1; TRBD1 might be the D (5 bases). Looked up from germline, CDR1 is SGHAT and CDR2 is FQNNGV. The CDR3 consists of 16 residues. V shed 3 bases and J shed 0 bases, with 12 bases lying between them. CDR3 coding DNA: TGTGCCAGCAGCTTCCTCAGGACAACCTCCTACAATGAGCAGTTCTTC. Residues: CASSFLRTTSYNEQFF.

This clonotype was detected many times. J is TRBJ2-2 and V is TRBV25-1, with D tentatively TRBD2 (7 bases). This CDR3 region has 20 residues. V was trimmed by 1 base and J by 1 base, leaving 22 bases between them. Germline V gene data show CDR1 as MGHDK and CDR2 as SYGVNS. The CDR3 spells CASSEWGGLNVAGNTGELFF. CDR3 in DNA: TGTGCCAGCAGTGAATGGGGGGGGCTTAACGTTGCTGGGAACACCGGGGAGCTGTTTTTT.

There are many counts of this clonotype. The V gene is TRBV7-6, the J gene TRBJ2-7; the D gene is possibly TRBD1 (6 bases). V lost 1 base to trimming and J lost 7 bases, with 14 bases between them. The CDR3 is 14 amino acids. Germline-derived CDR1 and CDR2 are SGHVS and FNYEAQ. The CDR3 reads CASSLGYRVGEQYF. CDR3 in DNA: TGTGCCAGCAGCTTAGGCTACAGGGTAGGGGAGCAGTACTTC.

V usage is TRBV3-1 and J usage is TRBJ2-1; 8 bases match TRBD2. This CDR3 has 14 residues. In germline, CDR1 is LGHDT, CDR2 YNNKEL (reference sequence). V trimming: 8 bases; J trimming: 0 bases; junction bases outside the gene matches: 3. The CDR3 region has the DNA TGTGCCAGCGGAGGGACTAGCTCCTACAATGAGCAGTTCTTC. It specifies CASGGTSSYNEQFF.

This clonotype has a count of ten or more. The chain is built from TRBV6-5 and TRBJ2-3; D gene uncertain. Germline V gene sequence: CDR1 MNHEY, CDR2 SVGAGI. Trimming cost V 6 bases and J 6 bases, with 10 bases left between them. CDR3 length: 12 residues. CDR3 amino acids: CASSPRRDTQYF. The CDR3 DNA follows: TGTGCCAGCAGCCCCCGCAGGGATACGCAGTATTTT.

Worth noting for this clonotype: A much larger clone differs from this one at a single base, so this may be a read error. Lacking the conserved final phenylalanine or tryptophan, this CDR3 likely reflects a read error. This chain connects TRBV20-1 to TRBJ2-5, with TRBD2 matching over 11 bases. The CDR3 length is 17 residues. CDR1 and CDR2 from the germline V gene are DFQATT and SNEGSKA (reference sequence). Germline trimming cut 3 bases from V and 1 base from J; bases unmatched to any gene: 10. The CDR3 here is CSARTSGATLLQETQYS. DNA for the CDR3: TGCAGTGCTAGGACTAGCGGGGCTACATTACTCCAAGAGACCCAGTACTCC.

This clonotype was found many times. The chain employs TRBV20-1 and TRBJ2-1, with 10 bases that match TRBD2. V shed 6 bases and J 7 bases; nucleotides not matched to a gene: 9. The CDR3 length is 14 residues. The V gene's germline CDR1 is DFQATT and CDR2 SNEGSKA (reference sequence). CDR3 nucleotide sequence: TGCAGTGCCCCCAGCGGGAGGGCTGAAAATGAGCAGTTCTTC. Its translation: CSAPSGRAENEQFF.

This sequence joins TRBV9 and TRBJ1-2; D uncertain. Per the germline V gene, CDR1 is SGDLS and CDR2 is YYNGEE. V lost 2 bases and J lost 7, with 18 bases in between. The CDR3 is 15 residues long. The CDR3 sequence: CASSVGTPGHGGYTF. For the CDR3, the DNA is TGTGCCAGCAGCGTCGGCACCCCCGGTCACGGTGGCTACACCTTC.

This clonotype has a handful of counts. V is TRBV11-2 and J is TRBJ2-1; 9 nucleotides align to TRBD2. Per the germline V gene, CDR1 is SGHAT and CDR2 is FQNNGV. CDR3 size: 18 residues. The V segment lost 1 base and the J segment 0 bases; nucleotides outside the gene matches: 7. Here the CDR3 DNA reads TGTGCCAGCAGCTTAGGAGCGGGGGGCACCTCCTCCTACAATGAGCAGTTCTTC. The encoded protein is CASSLGAGGTSSYNEQFF.

Concerning this clonotype: A far larger clone is one base from this, pointing to a likely read error. J is TRBJ2-2 and V is TRBV7-2; D unresolved. The CDR3 has 13 amino acids. Germline CDR1 reads SGHTA; CDR2 reads FQGNSA. CDR3 loop: CSSSLENTGELFF. The CDR3 nucleotides are TGTTCCAGCAGCTTAGAAAACACCGGGGAGCTGTTTTTT.

This clonotype occurred many times. The chain is built from TRBV6-2 or TRBV6-3 and TRBJ2-7; 10 nucleotides align to TRBD1. V gave up 1 base and J gave up 2 bases; unmatched junction bases: 2. The CDR3 has 15 amino acids. The germline V gene has CDR1 MNHEY and CDR2 SVGEGT. This chain's CDR3 is CASSYWGTGAYEQYF. CDR3 coding DNA: TGTGCCAGCAGTTACTGGGGGACAGGGGCCTACGAGCAGTACTTC.

This clonotype was seen repeatedly, ten times or more. V and J are TRBV5-1 and TRBJ2-2; TRBD1 matches at 7 bases. Germline V CDR1 and CDR2: SGHRS, YFSETQ. With 0 bases clipped from V and 6 bases from J, the junction kept 2 bases outside the gene matches. The CDR3 extends over 14 amino acids. As DNA, the CDR3 is TGCGCCAGCAGCTTGGAGCAGGGGGCCGGGGAGCTGTTTTTT. Translation gives CASSLEQGAGELFF.

This clonotype was detected ten times or more. V is TRBV27 and J is TRBJ2-7; TRBD2 aligns across 11 bases. After removal of 7 bases from V and 7 bases from J, the junction contained 15 bases not matched to a gene. The CDR3 sequence is 16 residues long. Germline CDR1 and CDR2: MNHEY and SMNVEV (reference sequence). The CDR3 reads CASTYLTSGSIAEQYF. The CDR3 nucleotides are TGTGCCAGCACCTACTTAACTAGCGGGAGTATAGCGGAGCAGTACTTC.

This clonotype was seen repeatedly, ten times or more. This chain connects TRBV27 to TRBJ1-1; 7 nucleotides agree with TRBD1. The CDR3 sequence is 15 residues long. From germline, CDR1 is MNHEY and CDR2 SMNVEV (reference sequence). Trimming removed 6 bases from V and 5 bases from J; junction bases left unmatched: 12. CDR3 protein: CASRPGTVAGTEAFF. CDR3 nucleotide sequence: TGTGCCAGCAGACCTGGGACAGTGGCTGGGACTGAAGCTTTCTTT.

The gene calls are TRBV11-2 and TRBJ2-2, with D perhaps being TRBD1 or TRBD2 (6 bases each). The CDR3 is 16 amino acids. V was clipped by 2 bases and J by 3 bases, with 13 bases between them. Per the germline V gene, CDR1 is SGHAT and CDR2 is FQNNGV. The CDR3 protein is CASSLFRRGDTGELFF. In DNA, the CDR3 is TGTGCCAGCAGCTTATTCCGTAGGGGGGACACCGGGGAGCTGTTTTTT.

The table lists this clonotype with many counts. J is TRBJ2-1 and V is TRBV20-1; 7 nucleotides match TRBD1. The V gene's germline CDR1 is DFQATT and CDR2 SNEGSKA (reference sequence). The V and J ends lost 6 bases and 2 bases, in that order; junction bases with no gene match: 7. The length of the CDR3 is 14 residues. The CDR3 is CSARRGPAYNEQFF. The CDR3 bases are TGCAGTGCCAGAAGGGGGCCGGCCTACAATGAGCAGTTCTTC.

This clonotype occurred many times. The rearrangement links TRBV5-1 to TRBJ1-6; 7 nucleotides agree with TRBD1. Germline V CDR1 and CDR2: SGHRS, YFSETQ. This CDR3 comprises 18 residues. V shed 1 base and J 7 bases; nucleotides not matched to a gene: 14. The CDR3 coding sequence is TGCGCCAGCAGCTTGTATTCCCGCGTGCAGGGGGGAAATTCACCCCTCCACTTT. The encoded protein is CASSLYSRVQGGNSPLHF.

The J gene is TRBJ2-2, the V gene TRBV5-1; D may match TRBD1 or TRBD2 (6 bases each). Germline V gene data show CDR1 as SGHRS and CDR2 as YFSETQ. The V end was cut by 5 bases, the J end by 6 bases, with 20 bases between. The CDR3 consists of 16 residues. CDR3: CASSFNRAGTAGELFF. As DNA, the CDR3 is TGCGCCAGCAGTTTTAACAGGGCGGGAACGGCCGGGGAGCTGTTTTTT.